The present T cell receptor beta chain was sequenced within a study of T cell responses to AZD1222 COVID-19 vaccine. The study's findings and limits: The donor cohort was predominantly white British with a female majority, and clonal diversity may have been underestimated. CD4 TCRs covered the whole spike, strongest at regions 160-218 and 743-854.

The study pooled second doses at about 4 or about 12 weeks. Worth noting for this clone: Its antigen remains unknown.

Profiling relied on immunoSEQ multiplex PCR, and the TCRdb table lists in-frame clones only, not all of them. The sample comprises about 56,000 clones, roughly 80% of which are singletons, and roughly 5.1% rests with the top ten. V lost 1 base, J lost 6 bases, and 12 bases stayed unmatched. The germline V gene has CDR1 LNHNV and CDR2 YYDKDF (reference sequence). The CDR3 spans 16 residues. The sample was peripheral blood, taken 28 days after the second AZD1222 dose. The chain links TRBV15 to TRBJ2-7; 7 nucleotides line up with TRBD1. The TCR was taken from an adult who received the AZD1222 COVID-19 vaccine. Here the CDR3 reads CATSRGEKTGRTEQYF. The CDR3 bases are TGTGCCACCAGCAGAGGAGAGAAGACAGGGAGAACCGAGCAGTACTTC.